This T cell receptor (beta chain) was sequenced during a study of cytomegalovirus exposure and HLA in healthy donors. In regard to this clone: Its antigen is unidentified.

Study-level points and caveats: Available immune exposure information covered CMV serostatus only.

Trimming cost V 1 base and J 3 bases, with 9 bases left between them. This CDR3 is 14 amino acids long. Germline CDR1 is LNHNV and CDR2 is YYDKDF (reference sequence). The PCR ran on 60 Vbeta and 13 Jbeta primers. TCRdb's table, derived via immunoSEQ multiplex PCR, lists solely in-frame clones and lacks some. This table holds roughly 55,000 clones, approximately 80% found once. The V call is TRBV15, the J call TRBJ1-1, with D tentatively TRBD1 (5 bases). This TCR derives from a female donor in good health and CMV-seronegative. Sequencing was done on a sample of PBMCs. The CDR3 here is CATSRGPGYTEAFF. CDR3 coding DNA: TGTGCCACCAGCAGAGGACCAGGGTACACTGAAGCTTTCTTT.